These 27 T cell receptor beta chains came from one sample sequenced in a study of regulatory T cells in long-lasting Graves disease. According to the study, TCR beta libraries were built with iRepertoire HTBI primers and CDR3-region Arm-PCR. TCRdb itself ran the multiplex PCR reads through MiXCR, one entry per CDR3 protein. Here the sample spans approximately 540,000 distinct CDR3 sequences, approximately 12% being singletons. Documented time point: newly diagnosed GD, antithyroid drugs for less than 3 months. The authors made the TCR library using RNA they extracted from PBMCs. The same sample was also studied in work on T cells in Graves' hyperthyroidism and ophthalmopathy.

This material consisted of peripheral blood mononuclear cells (PBMCs), taken at new diagnosis, from a patient treated with antithyroid drugs. Every receptor here comes from a woman aged 30 to 39 with Graves disease.

The table lists this clonotype with many counts. The gene calls are TRBV11-1 and TRBJ2-3; 11 positions agree with TRBD1. The CDR3 spans 14 residues. The J segment lost 5 bases and the V segment lost 5 bases, leaving 3 bases of the junction unmatched. Germline assignment: CDR1 SGHAT and CDR2 FQDESV (reference sequence). The CDR3 DNA follows: TGTGCCAGCAGCCGTGGGACAGGGGGAGATACGCAGTATTTT. Its translation is CASSRGTGGDTQYF.

This clonotype was recorded at least ten times. The J gene is TRBJ1-2, the V gene TRBV27; 7 bases match TRBD1. Germline V gene lookup returns CDR1 MNHEY and CDR2 SMNVEV (reference sequence). This CDR3 has 14 amino acids. Trimming took 7 bases from V and 4 from J; bases not matched to a gene: 9. CDR3: CASTQGGGSYGYTF. CDR3 nucleotides: TGTGCCAGCACCCAGGGAGGGGGCTCCTATGGCTACACCTTC.

There are many counts of this clonotype. The chain recombines TRBV27 with TRBJ2-3; tentatively, D is TRBD1 (5 bases). The CDR3 spans 12 residues. CDR1 is MNHEY and CDR2 is SMNVEV in the germline V gene (reference sequence). Trimming stripped 6 bases from V and 3 bases from J, with 7 bases between. The CDR3 DNA reads TGTGCCAGCAGGGGGCTTACAGATACGCAGTATTTT. Translated, it gives CASRGLTDTQYF.

This chain connects TRBV7-3 to TRBJ2-3; the match to TRBD2 covers 8 bases. There are 16 residues in the CDR3. Germline CDR1 and CDR2: SGHTA and FQGTGA. After removal of 0 bases from V and 5 bases from J, the junction contained 7 bases not matched to a gene. CDR3 DNA: TGTGCCAGCAGCTTAACGGGGTCGGGAGGGCAAGATACGCAGTATTTT. As protein: CASSLTGSGGQDTQYF.

A note on this clonotype: A read error may produce the germline difference seen at one junction end. The rearrangement links TRBV30 to TRBJ1-1, with D unclear. The CDR3 is 12 amino acids. Germline V gene sequence: CDR1 GTSNPN, CDR2 SVGIG (reference sequence). The CDR3 nucleotides are TGTGCCTGGACTGCGATGAACACCGAAGCTTTCTTT. This codes for CAWTAMNTEAFF.

This clonotype was counted between two and nine times. The rearrangement uses TRBV4-1 and TRBJ2-2; D gene uncertain. Trimming shortened V by 3 bases and J by 3 bases, and 5 bases separated the two germline ends. The CDR3 sequence is 13 residues long. Germline assignment: CDR1 MGHRA and CDR2 YSYEKL. The CDR3 here is CASSHSYTGELFF. DNA for the CDR3: TGCGCCAGCAGCCACTCTTACACCGGGGAGCTGTTTTTT.

At least ten counts were recorded for this clonotype. This chain uses TRBV27 with TRBJ2-3, with 9 bases matching TRBD2. Germline lookup yields CDR1 MNHEY and CDR2 SMNVEV (reference sequence). This CDR3 is built from 16 residues. J gave up 3 bases and V 4 bases, and 8 bases lay outside the gene matches. CDR3 sequence (DNA): TGTGCCAGCAGTTCCATAGCGGGAGTGGGTACAGATACGCAGTATTTT. This codes for CASSSIAGVGTDTQYF.

This clonotype was counted between two and nine times. This could be a read error, since a much larger clone is one nucleotide away. CDR3 loop: CASSLEEGMGASSYNEQLF. The DNA of the CDR3 is TGTGCCAGCAGCTTAGAGGAGGGGATGGGGGCTAGCTCCTACAATGAGCAGCTCTTC. This sequence joins TRBV11-3 and TRBJ2-1; the D call may be TRBD1 or TRBD2 (6 bases each). The CDR3 runs 19 residues. Germline-derived CDR1 and CDR2 are SGHNT and YENEEA.

This clonotype was found many times. The chain has TRBV5-1 and TRBJ2-1, with 13 nucleotides matching TRBD2. The CDR3 totals 17 residues. Germline trimming cut 4 bases from V and 4 bases from J; bases unmatched to any gene: 8. The germline V gene has CDR1 SGHRS and CDR2 YFSETQ. Written as DNA, the CDR3 is TGCGCCAGCAGCCCCGAATTGACTAGCGGGGGGTACAATGAGCAGTTCTTC. This gives the protein CASSPELTSGGYNEQFF.

This clonotype has at least ten counts. The chain combines TRBV7-2 with TRBJ1-2; 9 bases map to TRBD1. The germline V gene has CDR1 SGHTA and CDR2 FQGNSA. The CDR3 runs 13 residues. Trimming removed 6 bases from V and 4 bases from J; junction bases left unmatched: 3. The CDR3, as DNA: TGTGCCAGCAGAGGACAGGGGCCCTATGGCTACACCTTC. The encoded protein is CASRGQGPYGYTF.

This clonotype appeared many times. The V and J genes are TRBV7-2 and TRBJ1-3; D is unclear. Trimming cost V 1 base and J 4 bases, with 14 bases left between them. The CDR3 covers 16 residues. Germline V gene lookup returns CDR1 SGHTA and CDR2 FQGNSA. The CDR3: CASSLVAGWPGNTIYF. Here the CDR3 DNA reads TGTGCCAGCAGCTTAGTCGCCGGATGGCCAGGAAACACCATATATTTT.

This clonotype was observed many times. The rearrangement joins TRBV27 to TRBJ1-1; unclear D gene. This CDR3 contains 15 residues. The ends were cut back, 1 base at V and 0 bases at J, with 9 bases in the middle. Germline CDR1 MNHEY, CDR2 SMNVEV (reference sequence). The CDR3 here is CASSLYGNMNTEAFF. The CDR3, as DNA: TGTGCCAGCAGTTTATACGGAAATATGAACACTGAAGCTTTCTTT.

Many counts were recorded for this clonotype. This CDR3 is CAISEAGAGNEKLFF. The DNA of the CDR3 is TGTGCCATCAGTGAAGCCGGGGCTGGAAATGAAAAACTGTTTTTT. This sequence joins TRBV10-3 and TRBJ1-4, with D possibly TRBD1 on 5 matching bases. The CDR3 is 15 residues long. Germline CDR1 ENHRY, CDR2 SYGVKD. Trimming took off 3 bases at V and 5 bases at J, with 13 bases between the two ends.

The sample holds many counts of this clonotype. CDR3 in amino acids: CASSGNRDSSSGNTIYF. Here the CDR3 DNA reads TGTGCCAGCAGTGGGAATCGAGATTCGAGCTCTGGAAACACCATATATTTT. The V call is TRBV28, the J call TRBJ1-3; D remains unclear. V was clipped by 5 bases and J by 0 bases, with 17 bases between them. The CDR3 has 17 residues. Germline V CDR1 and CDR2: MDHEN, SYDVKM.

This clonotype was picked up many times. This sequence joins TRBV19 and TRBJ2-3; maybe TRBD1 (5 bases). The CDR3 has 13 amino acids. The V and J ends lost 2 bases and 4 bases respectively, with 7 bases between them. Germline V gene sequence: CDR1 LNHDA, CDR2 SQIVND (reference sequence). CDR3 loop: CASSIQGSDTQYF. CDR3 DNA: TGTGCCAGTAGTATACAGGGTTCAGATACGCAGTATTTT.

For this clonotype: A much larger clone differs by one base, so this may be a read error. The genes are TRBV6-1 and TRBJ2-4; D possibly matches TRBD1 or TRBD2 (6 bases each). CDR3 size: 14 residues. The V end was cut by 6 bases, the J end by 13 bases, with 22 bases between. Germline V CDR1 and CDR2: MNHNS, SASEGT. The CDR3 DNA is TGTGCCAGCAGGGGGGGCAGGGCTGTGAATGAGCAGTACTTC. This sequence encodes CASRGGRAVNEQYF.

Ten or more counts support this clonotype. An end of the junction differs from the germline gene, which may be a read error. V usage is TRBV27 and J usage is TRBJ2-1, with TRBD1 matching over 7 bases. Germline lookup yields CDR1 MNHEY and CDR2 SMNVEV (reference sequence). The CDR3 loop spans 14 amino acids. CDR3 bases: TGTGCCAACAGTGTACCGGGACAGTACAATGAGCAGTTCTTC. It codes for CANSVPGQYNEQFF.

This clonotype was seen a handful of times. The chain couples TRBV5-1 to TRBJ2-4; D is ambiguous. TRBJ2-5 explains the end of the DNA better; the J call may be wrong. The CDR3 is made up of 12 amino acids. Germline CDR1 is SGHRS and CDR2 is YFSETQ. CDR3 protein: CASSLRFETQYF. Written as DNA, the CDR3 is TGCGCCAGCAGCCTACGGTTTGAGACCCAGTACTTC.

This clonotype occurred many times. The V call is TRBV29-1, the J call TRBJ2-3, with D unresolved. The CDR3 totals 11 residues. Trimming took 4 bases from V and 4 from J, leaving 6 bases between them. Per germline, CDR1 SQVTM and CDR2 ANQGSEA. The chain's CDR3 is CSVGVADTQYF. Written as DNA, the CDR3 is TGCAGCGTTGGAGTTGCAGATACGCAGTATTTT.

The CDR3 reads CASSDSLVDQPQHF. CDR3 bases: TGTGCCAGCAGTGACTCCTTAGTGGATCAGCCCCAGCATTTT. The chain uses TRBV6-4 and TRBJ1-5; D is undetermined. Germline V gene data show CDR1 as MRHNA and CDR2 as SNTAGT. Trimming took 0 bases from V and 5 from J, leaving 8 bases between them. The CDR3 has 14 residues.

This clonotype was seen a handful of times. The chain uses TRBV19 and TRBJ1-1; tentatively, D is TRBD1 (6 bases). V was clipped by 10 bases and J by 4 bases, with 16 bases between them. The germline gives CDR1 LNHDA, CDR2 SQIVND (reference sequence). The CDR3 is 13 residues long. In nucleotides, the CDR3 is TGTGCCACCCACTGGGGGGCCGGCACTGAAGCTTTCTTT. It encodes CATHWGAGTEAFF.

A note on this clonotype: The junction shows a germline mismatch at one end, possibly a read error. This chain joins TRBV7-3 and TRBJ2-3, with D possibly being TRBD1 or TRBD2 (6 bases each). CDR1 SGHTA and CDR2 FQGTGA come from the germline V gene. The CDR3 has 13 amino acids. The CDR3 bases are TGTGCCAGCAGCGTAACACAGGGAGGTACGCAGTATTTT. Translating gives CASSVTQGGTQYF.

This clonotype has ten or more counts. CDR3: CASSPNQGPNEKLFF. The CDR3 DNA reads as TGTGCCAGCTCACCAAATCAGGGCCCTAATGAAAAACTGTTTTTT. The gene calls are TRBV18 and TRBJ1-4; D perhaps matches TRBD1 (5 bases). The V gene lost 2 bases and the J gene lost 3 bases, with 10 bases spanning the gap. The CDR3 consists of 15 residues. Germline V gene data show CDR1 as KGHSH and CDR2 as LQKENI.

The genes are TRBV28 and TRBJ2-5, with TRBD2 matching 11 bases. The trim removed 5 bases at V and 5 bases at J, leaving 10 bases unmatched. Germline V gene data show CDR1 as MDHEN and CDR2 as SYDVKM. There are 16 residues in the CDR3. CDR3 nucleotides: TGTGCCAGCAGTGCAGGGCTACTAGCGGGAGCCGAGACCCAGTACTTC. Amino acid sequence: CASSAGLLAGAETQYF.

This clonotype was detected many times. The V call is TRBV7-3, the J call TRBJ2-7; possible D gene TRBD2, 5 bases. The ends were cut back, 3 bases at V and 4 bases at J, with 19 bases in the middle. Germline assignment: CDR1 SGHTA and CDR2 FQGTGA. The CDR3 has 16 residues. CDR3: CASSFPEGVPRYEQYF. As DNA, the CDR3 is TGTGCCAGCAGCTTCCCTGAGGGAGTCCCTAGGTACGAGCAGTACTTC.

This clonotype occurred many times. The CDR3 loop is CASSRGGQDYEQYF. The CDR3 region has the DNA TGTGCCAGCTCGCGAGGGGGACAAGACTACGAGCAGTACTTC. The chain carries TRBV18 and TRBJ2-7; possibly TRBD1 for D (6 bases). CDR1 and CDR2 from the germline V gene are KGHSH and LQKENI. This CDR3 contains 14 residues. Trimming stripped 6 bases from V and 3 bases from J, with 15 bases between.

This clonotype has a count of ten or more. A much larger clone differs by one base, so this may be a read error. The chain uses TRBV12-3 or TRBV12-4 and TRBJ1-5; D uncertain. This CDR3 comprises 13 residues. The V gene lost 5 bases and the J gene lost 2 bases, with 7 bases spanning the gap. The CDR3 is CASSPRGNQPQHF. CDR3 in DNA: TGTGCCAGCAGTCCCCGTGGCAATCAGCCCCAGCATTTT.